This T cell receptor beta chain is from a study of blood T cell repertoires in COVID-19. Researchers sorted participants into cohorts using their self-reported clinical history. Before being deemed recovered, Cohort 3 donors had two negative PCRs, clearance, or symptom resolution. Per the authors' pipeline: Researchers report that nucleated cell counts were estimated from reference gene primer amplification. Using immunoSEQ multiplex PCR, the repertoire was profiled, and TCRdb retains in-frame clones only, with some absent. V, J and clone size were drawn from that table, and D and trimming were deduced from the DNA. The sample contains over 350,000 clones, about 86% of which appear only once. V dropped 0 bases and J dropped 4 bases, with 8 bases sitting between them. The CDR3 covers 15 residues. The germline gives CDR1 SGHRS, CDR2 YFSETQ.

Material: PBMCs or T cells enriched from blood (not recorded which). The chain recombines TRBV5-1 with TRBJ1-6, with D possibly TRBD1 on 5 matching bases. This TCR was recovered from a woman aged 45-60 years who had recovered from COVID-19. CDR3 in amino acids: CASSLADSYNSPLHF. CDR3 nucleotides: TGCGCCAGCAGCTTGGCCGACAGTTATAATTCACCCCTCCACTTT.